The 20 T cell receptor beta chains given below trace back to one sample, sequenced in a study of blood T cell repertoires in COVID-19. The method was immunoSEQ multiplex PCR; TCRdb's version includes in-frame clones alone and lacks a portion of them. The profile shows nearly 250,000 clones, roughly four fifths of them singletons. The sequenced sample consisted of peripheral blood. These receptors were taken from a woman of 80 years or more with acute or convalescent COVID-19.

CDR3 bases: TGTGCAAGTCGCTTATCAAGGACAGATACGCCCCTCCACTTT. This encodes CASRLSRTDTPLHF. This chain uses TRBV12-2 with TRBJ1-6; the table's D call of TRBD1 was not tested on the DNA. TRBV12-2 is tagged as a pseudogene. This CDR3 region has 14 residues.

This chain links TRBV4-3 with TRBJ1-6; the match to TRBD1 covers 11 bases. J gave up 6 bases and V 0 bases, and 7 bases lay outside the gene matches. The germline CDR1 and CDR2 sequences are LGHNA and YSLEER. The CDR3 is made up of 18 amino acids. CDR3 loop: CASSQDLVGQGANSPLHF. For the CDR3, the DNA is TGCGCCAGCAGCCAAGATCTAGTCGGACAGGGGGCTAATTCACCCCTCCACTTT.

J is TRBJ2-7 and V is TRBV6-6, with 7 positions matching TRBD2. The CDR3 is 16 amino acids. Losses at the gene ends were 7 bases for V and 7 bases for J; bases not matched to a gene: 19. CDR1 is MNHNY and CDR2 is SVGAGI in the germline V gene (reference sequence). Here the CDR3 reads CASTNGASGSLGEQYF. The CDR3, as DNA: TGTGCCAGCACAAACGGGGCTAGCGGTAGCCTAGGGGAGCAGTACTTC.

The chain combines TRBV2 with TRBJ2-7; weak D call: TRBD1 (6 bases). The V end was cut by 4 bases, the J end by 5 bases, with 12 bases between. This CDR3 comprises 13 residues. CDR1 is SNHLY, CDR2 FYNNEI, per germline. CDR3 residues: CASSGGRGNEQYF. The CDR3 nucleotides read TGTGCCAGCAGTGGCGGCAGGGGCAACGAGCAGTACTTC.

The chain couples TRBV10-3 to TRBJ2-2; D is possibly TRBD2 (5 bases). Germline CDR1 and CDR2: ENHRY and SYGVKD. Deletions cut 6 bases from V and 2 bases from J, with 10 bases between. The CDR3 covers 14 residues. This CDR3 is CAISGLLNTGELFF. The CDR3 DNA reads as TGTGCCATCAGCGGACTTCTAAACACCGGGGAGCTGTTTTTT.

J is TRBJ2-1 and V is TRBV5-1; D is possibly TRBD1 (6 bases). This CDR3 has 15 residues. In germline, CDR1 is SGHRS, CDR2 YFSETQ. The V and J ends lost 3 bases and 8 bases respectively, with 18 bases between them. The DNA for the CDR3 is TGCGCCAGCAGCTCAGACAGGTTGGGGAGTGATGAGCAGTTCTTC. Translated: CASSSDRLGSDEQFF.

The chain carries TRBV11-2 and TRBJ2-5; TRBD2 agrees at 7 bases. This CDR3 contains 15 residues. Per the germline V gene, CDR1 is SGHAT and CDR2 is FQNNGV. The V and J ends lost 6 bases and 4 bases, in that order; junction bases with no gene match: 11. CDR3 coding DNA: TGTGCCAGCAGGTCTCTCGCGGGAGTGGGAGAGACCCAGTACTTC. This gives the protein CASRSLAGVGETQYF.

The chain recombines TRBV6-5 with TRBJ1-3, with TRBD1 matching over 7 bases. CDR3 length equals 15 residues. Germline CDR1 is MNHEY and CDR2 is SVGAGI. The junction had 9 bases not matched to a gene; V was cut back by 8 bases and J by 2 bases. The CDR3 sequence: CASCRGAAAGNTIYF. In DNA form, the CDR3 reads TGTGCCAGCTGCAGGGGGGCAGCAGCTGGAAACACCATATATTTT.

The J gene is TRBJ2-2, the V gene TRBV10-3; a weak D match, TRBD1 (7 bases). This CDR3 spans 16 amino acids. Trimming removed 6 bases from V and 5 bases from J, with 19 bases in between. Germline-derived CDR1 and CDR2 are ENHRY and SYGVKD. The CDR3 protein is CAISYQGGPGTGELFF. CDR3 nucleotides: TGTGCCATCAGCTATCAGGGGGGACCTGGGACCGGGGAGCTGTTTTTT.

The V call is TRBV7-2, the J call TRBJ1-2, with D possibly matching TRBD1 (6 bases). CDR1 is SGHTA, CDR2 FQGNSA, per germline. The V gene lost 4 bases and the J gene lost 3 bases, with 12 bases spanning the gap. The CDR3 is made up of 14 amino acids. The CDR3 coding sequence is TGTGCCAGCAGCTCCCCATCAGGGGACTATGGCTACACCTTC. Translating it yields CASSSPSGDYGYTF.

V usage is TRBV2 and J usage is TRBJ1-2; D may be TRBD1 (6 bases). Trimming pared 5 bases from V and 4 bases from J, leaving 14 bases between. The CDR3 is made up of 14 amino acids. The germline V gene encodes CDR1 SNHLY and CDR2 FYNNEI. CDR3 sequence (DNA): TGTGCCAGCAGTAGTCAGGGGATCACCTATGGCTACACCTTC. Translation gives CASSSQGITYGYTF.

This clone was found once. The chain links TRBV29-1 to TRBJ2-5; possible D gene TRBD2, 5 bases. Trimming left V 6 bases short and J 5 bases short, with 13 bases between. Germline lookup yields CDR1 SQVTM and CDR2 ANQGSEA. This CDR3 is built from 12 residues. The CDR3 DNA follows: TGCAGCGTGGGCAGGAGAGGGGAGACCCAGTACTTC. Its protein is CSVGRRGETQYF.

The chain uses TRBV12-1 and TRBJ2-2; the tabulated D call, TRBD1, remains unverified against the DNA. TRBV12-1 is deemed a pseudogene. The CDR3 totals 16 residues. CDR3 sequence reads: CASSFRYRAWTGELFF. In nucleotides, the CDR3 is TGTGCCAGCAGCTTCCGGTACAGGGCATGGACCGGGGAGCTGTTTTTT.

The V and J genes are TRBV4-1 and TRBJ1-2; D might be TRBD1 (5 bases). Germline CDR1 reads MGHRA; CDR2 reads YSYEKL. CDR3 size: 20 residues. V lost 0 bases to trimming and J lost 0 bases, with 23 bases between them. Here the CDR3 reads CASSQDGDFTPTIANYGYTF. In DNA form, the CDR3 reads TGCGCCAGCAGCCAAGATGGGGACTTTACTCCAACAATAGCTAACTATGGCTACACCTTC.

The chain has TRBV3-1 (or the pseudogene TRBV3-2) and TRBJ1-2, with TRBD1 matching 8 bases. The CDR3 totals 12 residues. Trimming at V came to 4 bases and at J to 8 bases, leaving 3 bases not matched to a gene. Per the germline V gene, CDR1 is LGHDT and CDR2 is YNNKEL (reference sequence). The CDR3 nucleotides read TGTGCCAGCAGCCTGACAGGGGCCGGCTACACCTTC. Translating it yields CASSLTGAGYTF.

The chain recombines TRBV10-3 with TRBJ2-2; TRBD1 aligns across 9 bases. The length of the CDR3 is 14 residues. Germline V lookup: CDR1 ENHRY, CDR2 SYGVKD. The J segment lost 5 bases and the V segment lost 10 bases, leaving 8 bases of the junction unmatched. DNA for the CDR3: TGTGCCAGCAGGGACAGGGTGTTAACCGGGGAGCTGTTTTTT. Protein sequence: CASRDRVLTGELFF.

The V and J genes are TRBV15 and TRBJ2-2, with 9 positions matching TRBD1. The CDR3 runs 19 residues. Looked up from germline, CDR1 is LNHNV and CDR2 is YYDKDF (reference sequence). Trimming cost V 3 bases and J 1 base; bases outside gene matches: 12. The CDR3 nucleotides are TGTGCCACCAGCAGGGGGATCGGGACAGGGAGACTGAACACCGGGGAGCTGTTTTTT. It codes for CATSRGIGTGRLNTGELFF.

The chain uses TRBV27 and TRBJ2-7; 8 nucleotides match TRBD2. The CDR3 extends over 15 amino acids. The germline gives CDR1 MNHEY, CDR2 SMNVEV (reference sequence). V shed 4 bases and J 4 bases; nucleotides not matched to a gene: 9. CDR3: CASSSQGTSRYEQYF. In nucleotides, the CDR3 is TGTGCCAGCAGTTCCCAAGGGACTAGTCGTTACGAGCAGTACTTC.

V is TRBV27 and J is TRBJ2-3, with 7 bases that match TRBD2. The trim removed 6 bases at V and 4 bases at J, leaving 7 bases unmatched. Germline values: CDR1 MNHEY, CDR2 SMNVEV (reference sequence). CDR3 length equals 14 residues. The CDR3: CASRLWTSSDTQYF. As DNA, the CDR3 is TGTGCCAGCAGGCTGTGGACTAGTTCAGATACGCAGTATTTT.

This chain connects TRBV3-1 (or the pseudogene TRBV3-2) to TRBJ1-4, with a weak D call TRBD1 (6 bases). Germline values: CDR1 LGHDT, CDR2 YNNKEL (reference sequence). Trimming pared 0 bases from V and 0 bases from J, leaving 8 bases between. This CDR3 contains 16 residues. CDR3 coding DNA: TGTGCCAGCAGCCAAGAGTACAGGGCAACTAATGAAAAACTGTTTTTT. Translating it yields CASSQEYRATNEKLFF.